Listed here are 31 T cell receptor beta chains from one sample, sequenced in a study of T cells in Graves' hyperthyroidism and ophthalmopathy. What was amplified from RNA transcripts were TCR beta CDR3 regions. TCR CDR3 underwent first-round RT-PCR with the HTBI primer set. TCRdb itself ran the multiplex PCR reads through MiXCR, one entry per CDR3 protein. This sample yields about 700,000 distinct CDR3 sequences, of which about 45% are seen a single time; more than 7% belongs to the top ten. The material sequenced was peripheral blood or thyroid tissue (not recorded which). All receptors come from an adult man with Graves' disease, either hyperthyroidism or ophthalmopathy (not recorded which).

For this clonotype: As the CDR3 is not closed by the conserved phenylalanine or tryptophan, this likely results from a read error. Because the CDR3's place on the DNA is in doubt, the DNA is left out and the CDR3 is given as listed by TCRdb. The rearrangement uses TRBV7-9 and TRBJ1-6. CDR1 SEHNR and CDR2 FQNEAQ come from the germline V gene (reference sequence). The CDR3 extends over 9 residues, inclusive of both ends. CDR3 sequence reads: CASSRGRSG.

This clonotype came up a few times. V and J are TRBV6-6 and TRBJ2-7, with 16 bases that match TRBD2. V lost 2 bases, J lost 6 bases, and 4 bases stayed unmatched. Germline CDR1 reads MNHNY; CDR2 reads SVGAGI (reference sequence). This CDR3 has 16 residues. This CDR3 reads CASSYRGTSGGAEQYF. Written as DNA, the CDR3 is TGTGCCAGCAGTTACCGAGGGACTAGCGGGGGGGCCGAGCAGTACTTC.

This clonotype was seen repeatedly, ten times or more. The chain combines TRBV20-1 with TRBJ1-2, with D possibly TRBD1 on 5 matching bases. The V end was cut by 2 bases, the J end by 4 bases, with 8 bases between. This CDR3 has 12 amino acids. CDR1 DFQATT and CDR2 SNEGSKA come from the germline V gene (reference sequence). The DNA of the CDR3 is TGCAGTGCTAGAAGGCAGGGCTATGGCTACACCTTC. Its protein is CSARRQGYGYTF.

This chain joins TRBV24-1 and TRBJ1-5; 9 bases align to TRBD1. The trim removed 4 bases at V and 11 bases at J, leaving 5 bases unmatched. Germline-derived CDR1 and CDR2 are KGHDR and SFDVKD. CDR3 length: 13 residues. In DNA, the CDR3 is TGTGCCACCAGTGACTTGACAGGGGGGACCCAGCATTTT. Encoded protein: CATSDLTGGTQHF.

This chain connects TRBV19 to TRBJ1-5; D remains ambiguous. The CDR3 covers 10 residues. Germline values: CDR1 LNHDA, CDR2 SQIVND (reference sequence). The germline V and J ends were trimmed by 6 bases and 13 bases, with 10 bases remaining between them. CDR3 sequence: CASSYRGQHF. CDR3 DNA: TGTGCCAGTAGCTATCGGGGACAGCATTTT.

J is TRBJ2-5 and V is TRBV12-3 or TRBV12-4; 8 nucleotides agree with TRBD2. This CDR3 is 15 amino acids long. Trimming took 4 bases from V and 4 from J; bases not matched to a gene: 8. This chain's CDR3 is CASSYSSGGPETQYF. The CDR3 bases are TGTGCCAGCAGTTACTCGTCGGGAGGGCCAGAGACCCAGTACTTC.

As regards this clonotype: This may be a read error: a much more frequent sequence differs by one nucleotide. The chain uses TRBV25-1 and TRBJ1-2; 10 bases match TRBD1. Germline V gene lookup returns CDR1 MGHDK and CDR2 SYGVNS. CDR3 length: 15 residues. After removal of 2 bases from V and 4 bases from J, the junction contained 4 bases not matched to a gene. CDR3 amino acids: CASSETGQGSYGYTF. CDR3 bases: TGTGCCAGCAGTGAAACGGGACAGGGGAGCTATGGCTACACCTTC.

The V and J genes are TRBV25-1 and TRBJ1-6; 11 bases agree with TRBD1. CDR1 is MGHDK, CDR2 SYGVNS, per germline. This CDR3 region has 14 residues. The ends lost 4 bases at V and 9 bases at J; junction bases unmatched: 2. For the CDR3, the DNA is TGTGCCAGCAGTGCGGACAGGGGGCCTTCACCCCTCCACTTT. Its protein product is CASSADRGPSPLHF.

A few counts support this clonotype. The chain joins TRBV7-8 to TRBJ1-2; D call uncertain. The CDR3 has 15 amino acids. V was clipped by 1 base and J by 2 bases, with 11 bases between them. Germline CDR1 is SGHVS and CDR2 is FQNEAQ. CDR3 nucleotide sequence: TGTGCCAGCAGCTTAGTGGGCAGACCAAACTATGGCTACACCTTC. Translated, it gives CASSLVGRPNYGYTF. The variable domain in full, completed from reference TRBV7-8 and TRBJ1-2, reads GAGVSQSPRYKVAKRGQDVALRCDPISGHVSLFWYQQALGQGPEFLTYFQNEAQLDKSGLPSDRFFAERPEGSVSTLKIQRTQQEDSAVYLCASSLVGRPNYGYTFGSGTRLTVV.

Remarks on this clonotype: The junction differs from germline at one of its ends, possibly a read error. The rearrangement uses TRBV24-1 and TRBJ1-4, with no clear D. The V gene's germline CDR1 is KGHDR and CDR2 SFDVKD. The CDR3 loop spans 11 amino acids. The CDR3 nucleotides are TGTGCCAGCAGTGATGGAACAGAACTGTTTTTT. Amino acid sequence: CASSDGTELFF.

The chain joins TRBV2 to TRBJ2-6; 7 nucleotides agree with TRBD1. The CDR3 extends over 16 amino acids. CDR1 is SNHLY and CDR2 is FYNNEI in the germline V gene. Trimming cost V 11 bases and J 0 bases; bases outside gene matches: 10. CDR3 bases: TGTGCCCGCGGGCAAGGGGACAGCTCTGGGGCCAACGTCCTGACTTTC. It is translated as CARGQGDSSGANVLTF.

This clonotype was counted between two and nine times. V usage is TRBV20-1 and J usage is TRBJ1-1; maybe TRBD1 (5 bases). V lost 1 base and J lost 0, with 12 bases in between. In germline, CDR1 is DFQATT, CDR2 SNEGSKA (reference sequence). The CDR3 covers 15 residues. The CDR3 nucleotides read TGCAGTGCTAGAGCCACCGGGACGGTGAACACTGAAGCTTTCTTT. Translated: CSARATGTVNTEAFF.

This clonotype was seen just once. CDR3 nucleotides: TGTGCCAGCAGCCCGGGACAACCCATTTATAGCAATCAGCCCCAGCATTTT. This translates into CASSPGQPIYSNQPQHF. The chain has TRBV2 and TRBJ1-5; D possibly corresponds to TRBD1 (6 bases). V was pared by 6 bases and J by 0 bases, with 18 bases between. CDR3 size: 17 residues. Looked up from germline, CDR1 is SNHLY and CDR2 is FYNNEI.

This clonotype was seen ten or more times. The chain is built from TRBV15 and TRBJ2-7; D is undetermined. This CDR3 comprises 13 residues. CDR1 is LNHNV, CDR2 YYDKDF, per germline (reference sequence). Trimming removed 3 bases from V and 2 bases from J, with 8 bases in between. As DNA, the CDR3 is TGTGCCACCAGCAGGGTTAAAACCTACGAGCAGTACTTC. Its protein product is CATSRVKTYEQYF. The entire variable domain, with the rest obtained from reference TRBV15 and TRBJ2-7, is as follows: DAMVIQNPRYQVTQFGKPVTLSCSQTLNHNVMYWYQQKSSQAPKLLFHYYDKDFNNEADTPDNFQSRRPNTSFCFLDIRSPGLGDTAMYLCATSRVKTYEQYFGPGTRLTVT.

The sample holds many counts of this clonotype. The chain carries TRBV7-6 and TRBJ2-7; 9 bases are shared with TRBD2. CDR1 is SGHVS, CDR2 FNYEAQ, per germline. The ends lost 1 base at V and 0 bases at J; junction bases unmatched: 1. The CDR3 is 15 residues long. In nucleotides, the CDR3 is TGTGCCAGCAGCTTAGAGGGACTAGCCTCCTACGAGCAGTACTTC. This codes for CASSLEGLASYEQYF.

This clonotype has at least ten counts. The V call is TRBV7-2, the J call TRBJ1-5; D perhaps matches TRBD1 (6 bases). Germline V gene lookup returns CDR1 SGHTA and CDR2 FQGNSA. V dropped 1 base and J dropped 4 bases, with 17 bases sitting between them. There are 17 residues in the CDR3. CDR3 DNA: TGTGCCAGCAGCTTAGGCGGGTTCCGGGGGCCTAATCAGCCCCAGCATTTT. Translating it yields CASSLGGFRGPNQPQHF.

V and J are TRBV24-1 and TRBJ1-4, with 7 bases matching TRBD1. Germline assignment: CDR1 KGHDR and CDR2 SFDVKD. J lost 10 bases, V lost 4 bases, and 8 bases had no gene match. This CDR3 comprises 14 residues. The CDR3 protein is CATSERGQARKLFF. For the CDR3, the DNA is TGTGCCACCAGTGAGCGTGGACAGGCTCGAAAACTGTTTTTT.

V is TRBV7-9 and J is TRBJ2-7, with TRBD1 matching over 10 bases. With V trimmed by 0 bases and J by 3 bases, 5 bases remained unmatched. Per the germline V gene, CDR1 is SEHNR and CDR2 is FQNEAQ (reference sequence). CDR3 length: 16 amino acids. DNA for the CDR3: TGTGCCAGCAGCTTAGCCTTTCGGGACAGGGGCTACGAGCAGTACTTC. This translates into CASSLAFRDRGYEQYF.

This chain uses TRBV29-1 with TRBJ1-2; D call uncertain. The CDR3 extends over 13 amino acids. V was shortened by 8 bases and J by 0 bases, with 13 bases between the two germline ends. The germline V gene has CDR1 SQVTM and CDR2 ANQGSEA. The DNA of the CDR3 is TGCAGCTTGGATCCTGGGGCTAACTATGGCTACACCTTC. As protein: CSLDPGANYGYTF.

Concerning this clonotype itself: A much more abundant neighbour one base away suggests this may be a read error. The chain recombines TRBV7-9 with TRBJ2-7, with 10 positions matching TRBD2. CDR3 length equals 14 residues. Germline lookup yields CDR1 SEHNR and CDR2 FQNEAQ (reference sequence). The chain's CDR3 is CASVLTSGTYGQYF. In DNA, the CDR3 is TGTGCCAGCGTCCTTACTAGCGGGACCTACGGGCAGTACTTC.

This clonotype was detected ten times or more. The chain uses TRBV2 and TRBJ1-1; D is undetermined. Germline-derived CDR1 and CDR2 are SNHLY and FYNNEI. CDR3 length: 16 residues. Between the trimmed V and J ends, which lost 3 bases and 1 base, there was a span of 15 bases. This CDR3 reads CASSDVSGRPNTEAFF. CDR3 DNA sequence: TGTGCCAGCAGTGATGTAAGCGGGCGCCCGAACACTGAAGCTTTCTTT. The entire variable domain, with the rest obtained from reference TRBV2 and TRBJ1-1, is as follows: EPEVTQTPSHQVTQMGQEVILRCVPISNHLYFYWYRQILGQKVEFLVSFYNNEISEKSEIFDDQFSVERPDGSNFTLKIRSTKLEDSAMYFCASSDVSGRPNTEAFFGQGTRLTVV.

The chain links TRBV20-1 to TRBJ1-5; D ambiguous. Germline CDR1 is DFQATT and CDR2 is SNEGSKA (reference sequence). The CDR3 is 14 amino acids. V lost 6 bases, J lost 2 bases, and 14 bases lay in between. This chain's CDR3 is CSARYGGGNQPQHF. CDR3 nucleotide sequence: TGCAGTGCCCGCTACGGAGGAGGCAATCAGCCCCAGCATTTT.

This clonotype was observed a handful of times. The chain recombines TRBV6-6 with TRBJ1-2; TRBD1 is a possible D gene (5 bases). Germline CDR1 and CDR2: MNHNY and SVGAGI (reference sequence). This CDR3 is 13 amino acids long. Trimming took off 6 bases at V and 6 bases at J, with 14 bases between the two ends. The CDR3 DNA reads as TGTGCCAGCAGAGCTACAGGTAGCCATGGCTACACCTTC. Its protein product is CASRATGSHGYTF.

This chain joins TRBV5-5 and TRBJ1-2; no clear D. Germline assignment: CDR1 SGHKS and CDR2 YYEKEE (reference sequence). V shed 4 bases and J shed 2 bases, with 12 bases lying between them. The CDR3 contains 14 residues. CDR3 coding DNA: TGTGCCAGCAGCCCCCTCTCGGGGAACTATGGCTACACCTTC. Translation gives CASSPLSGNYGYTF.

The rearrangement links TRBV6-5 to TRBJ2-5, with TRBD2 as a possible D gene (6 bases). The germline V gene has CDR1 MNHEY and CDR2 SVGAGI. Trimming stripped 11 bases from V and 3 bases from J, with 19 bases between. The CDR3 extends over 14 amino acids. The CDR3 nucleotides are TGTGCCTCGGACCCGCGGGGAACGGAAGAGACCCAGTACTTC. This encodes CASDPRGTEETQYF.

This clonotype was detected once. This chain links TRBV19 with TRBJ1-2; TRBD1 matches 7 bases. The CDR3 extends over 15 amino acids. Germline CDR1 LNHDA, CDR2 SQIVND (reference sequence). V trimming: 3 bases; J trimming: 2 bases; junction bases outside the gene matches: 6. CDR3 in amino acids: CASSIRQGENYGYTF. CDR3 sequence (DNA): TGTGCCAGTAGTATTCGACAGGGAGAAAACTATGGCTACACCTTC.

This clonotype was recorded only once. The CDR3 carries no conserved terminal phenylalanine or tryptophan, so it likely arises from a read error. Because the CDR3's place on the DNA is in doubt, the DNA is left out and the CDR3 is given as listed by TCRdb. The chain combines TRBV14 with TRBJ1-4. Inclusive of both ends, the CDR3 amounts to 10 amino acids. Germline V gene lookup returns CDR1 SGHDN and CDR2 FVKESK. The CDR3 sequence is CASSQVNVNY.

This clonotype was observed a few times. The chain links TRBV11-2 to TRBJ2-7; no reliable D call. CDR1 and CDR2 (germline): SGHAT, FQNNGV. This CDR3 has 14 residues. The V end lost 6 bases, the J end lost 5 bases, and 17 bases lay between the germline ends. The CDR3 nucleotides read TGTGCCAGCAGTTACAGACTGACGTTCGACGAGCAGTACTTC. Translated, it gives CASSYRLTFDEQYF.

Regarding this clonotype: A much bigger clone sits one base away, suggesting this may be a read error. The conserved phenylalanine or tryptophan normally closing the CDR3 is absent here, so this likely arose from a read error. The chain joins TRBV7-2 to TRBJ1-1, with 9 bases fitting TRBD1. Germline V gene sequence: CDR1 SGHTA, CDR2 FQGNSA. Trimming removed 3 bases from V and 5 bases from J; junction bases left unmatched: 4. CDR3 size: 14 residues. The CDR3 bases are TGTGCCAGCAGCTTCGACAGGGGGACTACTGAAGCTTTCCTT. Translation gives CASSFDRGTTEAFL.

The V call is TRBV7-2, the J call TRBJ1-1; TRBD1 is a possible D gene (5 bases). This CDR3 has 16 residues. The germline V gene has CDR1 SGHTA and CDR2 FQGNSA. With 6 bases removed from V and 4 bases from J, the gap between germline ends came to 21 bases. The CDR3 DNA is TGTGCCAGCAGTGACTCGACCCCAGGGTGGCCCACTGAAGCTTTCTTT. Translation gives CASSDSTPGWPTEAFF.

The rearrangement links TRBV9 to TRBJ1-4, with 7 bases aligning to TRBD1. CDR1 is SGDLS and CDR2 is YYNGEE in the germline V gene. The CDR3 has 15 amino acids. V lost 4 bases and J lost 8; bases outside the gene matches: 11. Here the CDR3 DNA reads TGTGCCAGCAGCCCGTATGAGGGGGCCCACGAAAAACTGTTTTTT. It yields the protein CASSPYEGAHEKLFF.